This TCR beta chain was recorded in a study of T cell responses to AZD1222 COVID-19 vaccine. Study conclusions and caveats: Epitopes outside B.1.351 and B.1.1.7 mutated regions reportedly drew nearly half of spike TCRs. Seropositive at baseline were only a handful of AZD1222 recipients.

The table came from immunoSEQ multiplex PCR; TCRdb's copy has only in-frame clones and leaves some out. The sample lists approximately 76,000 clones; around nine tenths were seen once. The CDR3 is made up of 16 amino acids. Germline CDR1 reads WSHSY; CDR2 reads SAAADI. Trimming shortened V by 0 bases and J by 4 bases, and 15 bases separated the two germline ends. Regarding this clone: What it binds is unknown.

The source is an adult in good health. J is TRBJ1-2 and V is TRBV10-2; D not certain. The sequenced sample was peripheral blood, obtained on day 0 of MenACWY control vaccination. CDR3 in amino acids: CASSESKFSHIYGYTF. The CDR3 nucleotides are TGCGCCAGCAGTGAGTCGAAGTTCAGCCACATCTATGGCTACACCTTC.